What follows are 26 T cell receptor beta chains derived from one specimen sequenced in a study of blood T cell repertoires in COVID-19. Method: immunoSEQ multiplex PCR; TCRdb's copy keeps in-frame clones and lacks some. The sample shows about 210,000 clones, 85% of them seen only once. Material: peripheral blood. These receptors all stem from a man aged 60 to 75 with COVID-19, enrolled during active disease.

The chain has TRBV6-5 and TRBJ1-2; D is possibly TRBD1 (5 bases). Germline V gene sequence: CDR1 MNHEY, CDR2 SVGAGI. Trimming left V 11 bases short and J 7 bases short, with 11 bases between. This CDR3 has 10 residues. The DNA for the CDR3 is TGTGCCGTCAGGGTTGCTGGCTACACCTTC. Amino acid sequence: CAVRVAGYTF.

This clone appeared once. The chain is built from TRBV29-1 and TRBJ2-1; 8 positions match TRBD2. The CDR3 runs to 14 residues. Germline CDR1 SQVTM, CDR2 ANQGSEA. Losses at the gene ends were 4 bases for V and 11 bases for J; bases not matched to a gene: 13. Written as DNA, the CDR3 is TGCAGCGTTGGGTCGGGAGGGATGAGTTCGAAGCAGTTCTTC. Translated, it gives CSVGSGGMSSKQFF.

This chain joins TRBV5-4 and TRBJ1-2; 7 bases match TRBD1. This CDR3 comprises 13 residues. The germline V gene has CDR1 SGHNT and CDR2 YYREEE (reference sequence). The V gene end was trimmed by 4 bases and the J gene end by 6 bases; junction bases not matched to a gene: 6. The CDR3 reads CASSQTGFHGYTF. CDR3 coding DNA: TGTGCCAGCAGCCAGACAGGGTTTCATGGCTACACCTTC.

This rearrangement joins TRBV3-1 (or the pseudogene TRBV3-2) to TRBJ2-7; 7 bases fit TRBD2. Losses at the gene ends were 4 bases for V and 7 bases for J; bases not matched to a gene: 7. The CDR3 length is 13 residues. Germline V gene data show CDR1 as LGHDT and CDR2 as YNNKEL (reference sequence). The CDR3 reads CASSLLAGLEQYF. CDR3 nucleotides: TGTGCCAGCAGCCTCTTAGCGGGTTTAGAGCAGTACTTC.

CDR3 DNA: TGTGCCAGTAGTATTGGGACAGGGCCTCAGCCCCAGCATTTT. Translated: CASSIGTGPQPQHF. The chain employs TRBV19 and TRBJ1-5; 9 nucleotides line up with TRBD1. CDR3 size: 14 residues. V shed 3 bases, J shed 6 bases, and the junction held 3 bases outside the gene matches. Germline V CDR1 and CDR2: LNHDA, SQIVND (reference sequence).

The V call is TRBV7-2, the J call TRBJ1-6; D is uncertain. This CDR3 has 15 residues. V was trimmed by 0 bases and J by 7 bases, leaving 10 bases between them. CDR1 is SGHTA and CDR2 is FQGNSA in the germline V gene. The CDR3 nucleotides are TGTGCCAGCAGCTTAGCTGCAGACGGGAATTCACCCCTCCACTTT. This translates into CASSLAADGNSPLHF.

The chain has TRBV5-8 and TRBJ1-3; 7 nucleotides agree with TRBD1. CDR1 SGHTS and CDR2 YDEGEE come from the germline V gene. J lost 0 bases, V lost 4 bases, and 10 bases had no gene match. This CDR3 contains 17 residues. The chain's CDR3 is CASSPNTQGNSGNTIYF. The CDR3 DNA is TGTGCCAGCAGCCCAAACACACAGGGGAACTCTGGAAACACCATATATTTT.

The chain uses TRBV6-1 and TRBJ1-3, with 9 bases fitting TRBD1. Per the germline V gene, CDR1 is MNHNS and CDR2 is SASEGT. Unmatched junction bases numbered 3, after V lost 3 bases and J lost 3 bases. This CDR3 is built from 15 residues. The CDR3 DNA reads TGTGCCAGCAGTGAGGACAGGGGCCTTGGAAACACCATATATTTT. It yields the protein CASSEDRGLGNTIYF.

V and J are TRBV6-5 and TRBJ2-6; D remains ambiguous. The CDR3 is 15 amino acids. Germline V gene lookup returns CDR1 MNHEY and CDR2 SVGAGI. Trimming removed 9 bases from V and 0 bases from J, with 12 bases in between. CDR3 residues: CASSPSSSGANVLTF. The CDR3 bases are TGTGCCAGTTCCCCCTCGAGCTCTGGGGCCAACGTCCTGACTTTC.

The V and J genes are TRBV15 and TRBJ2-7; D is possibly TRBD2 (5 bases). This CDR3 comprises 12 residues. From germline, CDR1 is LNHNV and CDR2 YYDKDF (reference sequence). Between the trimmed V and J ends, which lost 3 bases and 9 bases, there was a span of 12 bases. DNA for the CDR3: TGTGCCACCAGCAGCCCCTTACGGGGGCAGTACTTC. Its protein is CATSSPLRGQYF.

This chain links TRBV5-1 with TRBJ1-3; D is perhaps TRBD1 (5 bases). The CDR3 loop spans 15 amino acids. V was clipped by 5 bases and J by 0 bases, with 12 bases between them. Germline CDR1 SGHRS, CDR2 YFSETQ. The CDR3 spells CASRPGGISGNTIYF. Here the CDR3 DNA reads TGCGCCAGCAGACCCGGGGGAATCTCTGGAAACACCATATATTTT.

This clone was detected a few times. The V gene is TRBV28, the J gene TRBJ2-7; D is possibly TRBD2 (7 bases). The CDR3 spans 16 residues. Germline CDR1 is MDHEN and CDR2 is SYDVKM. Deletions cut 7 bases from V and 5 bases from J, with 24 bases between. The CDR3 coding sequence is TGTGCCAGCACCCCTAGGGGGGGCGGGAGAGGACACGAGCAGTACTTC. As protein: CASTPRGGGRGHEQYF.

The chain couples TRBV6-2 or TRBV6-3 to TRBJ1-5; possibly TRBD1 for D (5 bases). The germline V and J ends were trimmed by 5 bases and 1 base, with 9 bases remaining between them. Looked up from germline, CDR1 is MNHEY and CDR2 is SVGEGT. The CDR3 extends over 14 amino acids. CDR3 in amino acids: CASSGAWSNQPQHF. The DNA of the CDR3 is TGTGCCAGCAGTGGGGCTTGGAGCAATCAGCCCCAGCATTTT.

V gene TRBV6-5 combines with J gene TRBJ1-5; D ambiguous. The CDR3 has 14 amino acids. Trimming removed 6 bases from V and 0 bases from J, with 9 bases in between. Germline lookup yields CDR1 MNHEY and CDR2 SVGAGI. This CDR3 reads CASRVTHSNQPQHF. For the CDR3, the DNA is TGTGCCAGCAGGGTGACACATAGCAATCAGCCCCAGCATTTT.

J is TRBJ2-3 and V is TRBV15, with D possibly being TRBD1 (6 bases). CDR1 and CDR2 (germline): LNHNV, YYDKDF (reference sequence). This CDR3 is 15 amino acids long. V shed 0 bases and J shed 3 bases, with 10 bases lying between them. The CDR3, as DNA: TGTGCCACCAGCAGAGACGGCAGGGGTACAGATACGCAGTATTTT. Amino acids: CATSRDGRGTDTQYF.

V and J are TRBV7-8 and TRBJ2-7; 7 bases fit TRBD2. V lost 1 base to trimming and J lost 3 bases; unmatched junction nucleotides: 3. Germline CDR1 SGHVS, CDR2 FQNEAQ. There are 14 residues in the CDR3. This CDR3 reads CASSLVAGVYEQYF. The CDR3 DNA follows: TGTGCCAGCAGCTTAGTTGCGGGAGTCTACGAGCAGTACTTC.

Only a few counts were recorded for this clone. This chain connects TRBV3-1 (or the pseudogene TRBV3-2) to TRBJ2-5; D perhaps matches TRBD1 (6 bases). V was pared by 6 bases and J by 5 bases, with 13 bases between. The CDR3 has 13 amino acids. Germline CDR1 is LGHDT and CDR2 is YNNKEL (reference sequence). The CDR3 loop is CASRIRGAETQYF. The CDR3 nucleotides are TGTGCCAGCAGAATCAGGGGAGCGGAGACCCAGTACTTC.

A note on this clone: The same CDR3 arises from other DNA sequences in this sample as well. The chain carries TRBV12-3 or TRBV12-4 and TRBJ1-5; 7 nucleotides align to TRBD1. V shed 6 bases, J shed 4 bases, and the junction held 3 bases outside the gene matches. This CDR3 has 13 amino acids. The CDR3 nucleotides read TGTGCCAGCAGGCCGACAGGGAATCAGCCCCAGCATTTT. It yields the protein CASRPTGNQPQHF.

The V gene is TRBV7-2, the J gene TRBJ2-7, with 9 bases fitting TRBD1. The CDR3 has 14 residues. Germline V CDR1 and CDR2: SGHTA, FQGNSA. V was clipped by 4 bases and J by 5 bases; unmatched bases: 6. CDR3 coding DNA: TGTGCCAGCAGCTCGGGACAGGGAGTACACGAGCAGTACTTC. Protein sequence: CASSSGQGVHEQYF.

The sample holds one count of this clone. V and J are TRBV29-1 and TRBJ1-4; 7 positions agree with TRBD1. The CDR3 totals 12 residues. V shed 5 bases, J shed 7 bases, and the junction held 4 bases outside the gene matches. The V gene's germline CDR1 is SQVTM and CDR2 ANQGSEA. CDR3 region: CSVRRQGEKLFF. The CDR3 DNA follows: TGCAGCGTTAGAAGACAGGGTGAAAAACTGTTTTTT.

CDR3 nucleotides: TGTGCCAGCAGCTGGAGGGGCACCGGGGAGCTGTTTTTT. Protein: CASSWRGTGELFF. This chain joins TRBV5-5 and TRBJ2-2; D is possibly TRBD2 (6 bases). CDR3 length: 13 residues. The ends were cut back, 3 bases at V and 4 bases at J, with 7 bases in the middle. Germline lookup yields CDR1 SGHKS and CDR2 YYEKEE (reference sequence).

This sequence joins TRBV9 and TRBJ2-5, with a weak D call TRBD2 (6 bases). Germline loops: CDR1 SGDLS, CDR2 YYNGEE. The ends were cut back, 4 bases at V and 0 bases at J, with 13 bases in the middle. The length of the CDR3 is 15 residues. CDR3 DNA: TGTGCCAGCAGCTCCGAGGAGGGGTACCAAGAGACCCAGTACTTC. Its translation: CASSSEEGYQETQYF.

The CDR3 here is CASSFPGQGARDYGYTF. The CDR3, as DNA: TGTGCCAGCAGTTTTCCGGGACAGGGGGCGCGGGACTATGGCTACACCTTC. V is TRBV28 and J is TRBJ1-2, with TRBD1 matching 12 bases. V lost 3 bases, J lost 3 bases, and 8 bases stayed unmatched. The CDR3 runs to 17 residues. Germline CDR1 reads MDHEN; CDR2 reads SYDVKM.

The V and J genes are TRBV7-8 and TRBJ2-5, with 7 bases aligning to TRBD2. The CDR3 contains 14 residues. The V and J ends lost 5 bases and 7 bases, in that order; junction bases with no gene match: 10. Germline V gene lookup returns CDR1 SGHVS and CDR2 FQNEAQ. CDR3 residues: CASSPLGGEGTQYF. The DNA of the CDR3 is TGTGCCAGCAGCCCTTTGGGAGGGGAGGGGACCCAGTACTTC.

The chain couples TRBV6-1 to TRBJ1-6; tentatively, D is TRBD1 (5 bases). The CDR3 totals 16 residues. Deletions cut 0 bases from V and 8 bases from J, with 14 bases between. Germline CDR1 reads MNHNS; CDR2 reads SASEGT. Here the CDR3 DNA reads TGTGCCAGCAGTGAAGCCCTGAGACAGCTTGATTCACCCCTCCACTTT. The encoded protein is CASSEALRQLDSPLHF.

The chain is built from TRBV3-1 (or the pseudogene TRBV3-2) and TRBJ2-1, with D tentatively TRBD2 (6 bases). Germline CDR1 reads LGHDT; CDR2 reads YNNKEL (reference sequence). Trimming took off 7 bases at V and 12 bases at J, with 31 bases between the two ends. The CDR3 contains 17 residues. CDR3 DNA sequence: TGTGCCAGCACCTCAACACCCTTGGCCGGGGGAAAGGTGGTGCAGTTCTTC. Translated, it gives CASTSTPLAGGKVVQFF.